Listed here is a single T cell receptor beta chain. Its antigen remains unknown. This sample is part of a study of T cell responses to AZD1222 COVID-19 vaccine. Regarding the study as a whole: Females outnumbered males among donors, who were mostly white British; clonal diversity was possibly underestimated. The study identified only six AZD1222 recipients as seropositive at baseline. Regions left unmutated in variants are reportedly the target of nearly half of spike-specific TCRs.

Repertoires were generated with immunoSEQ multiplex PCR, while TCRdb's copy carries only in-frame clones and drops some. Altogether tens of thousands of clones are present, about 90% being singletons, with the ten largest covering more than 9%. V lost 6 bases and J lost 8, with 10 bases in between. From germline, CDR1 is DFQATT and CDR2 SNEGSKA (reference sequence). The CDR3 runs 11 residues. This TCR was recovered from an adult who received the AZD1222 COVID-19 vaccine. Sequencing was performed on peripheral blood, taken 28 days after the second AZD1222 dose. The rearrangement joins TRBV20-1 to TRBJ1-4, with D hard to call. This chain's CDR3 is CSARRQEKLFF. The CDR3 DNA reads as TGCAGTGCCCGTCGACAAGAAAAACTGTTTTTT.